The next 26 T cell receptor beta chains were all read from a single sample in a study of radiotherapy plus CTLA-4 blockade in lung cancer (dated by TCRdb to the late 2010s). The library was made by the immunoSEQ multiplex PCR assay. The table comes from immuneACCESS by way of TCRdb, which keeps in-frame sequences with V and J called. Part of the clones is missing from these tables; in studies checked, under half for an unresolved V gene and the rest for unknown reasons. A total of around 120,000 clones appear in this sample, 78% of them only once. 5.2% of the sample lies in the top ten. The sample in question was peripheral blood, obtained from a patient treated with radiotherapy plus ipilimumab. Receptors were obtained from a human donor with non-small cell lung cancer who had a partial response to radiotherapy plus ipilimumab.

This chain links TRBV10-1 with TRBJ2-1, with 10 nucleotides matching TRBD2. CDR3 length equals 15 residues. With V trimmed by 4 bases and J by 7 bases, 7 bases remained unmatched. Germline CDR1 is WNHNN and CDR2 is SYGVQD (reference sequence). The CDR3 loop is CASSGDSGRYNEQFF. In DNA, the CDR3 is TGCGCCAGCAGTGGGGATAGCGGGAGGTATAATGAGCAGTTCTTC.

The V and J genes are TRBV10-1 and TRBJ2-7; 8 bases are shared with TRBD1. The CDR3 has 14 residues. V dropped 4 bases and J dropped 3; count of bases not matched to a gene: 5. Per the germline V gene, CDR1 is WNHNN and CDR2 is SYGVQD (reference sequence). The CDR3 DNA reads as TGCGCCAGCAGTGGTGGACAGGGATTCTACGAGCAGTACTTC. It is translated as CASSGGQGFYEQYF.

This chain links TRBV25-1 with TRBJ1-1; D is unclear. The CDR3 loop spans 13 amino acids. V was cut by 6 bases and J by 3 bases, with 11 bases left in between. Germline V gives CDR1 MGHDK, CDR2 SYGVNS. CDR3 sequence reads: CASRAGWDTEAFF. The CDR3 nucleotides are TGTGCCAGCAGGGCCGGGTGGGACACTGAAGCTTTCTTT.

This clone appeared a single time. The chain carries TRBV28 and TRBJ1-1; TRBD1 matches 8 bases. Losses at the gene ends were 5 bases for V and 3 bases for J; bases not matched to a gene: 17. This CDR3 has 18 amino acids. CDR1 is MDHEN, CDR2 SYDVKM, per germline. The chain's CDR3 is CASSPIRTGWRSDTEAFF. As DNA, the CDR3 is TGTGCCAGCAGTCCAATTAGGACAGGGTGGCGGTCCGACACTGAAGCTTTCTTT.

The chain employs TRBV29-1 and TRBJ2-1; maybe TRBD2 (6 bases). Trimming pared 8 bases from V and 1 base from J, leaving 15 bases between. Germline V lookup: CDR1 SQVTM, CDR2 ANQGSEA. The length of the CDR3 is 14 residues. Here the CDR3 DNA reads TGCAGCAGCGCCCGTGGGACTTCCTACAATGAGCAGTTCTTC. It encodes CSSARGTSYNEQFF.

This clone was detected many times. This chain links TRBV2 with TRBJ1-3; no clear D. The CDR3 runs to 15 residues. The ends were cut back, 7 bases at V and 0 bases at J, with 13 bases in the middle. Germline V gene lookup returns CDR1 SNHLY and CDR2 FYNNEI. The CDR3 is CASILSGSSGNTIYF. CDR3 coding DNA: TGTGCCAGCATCCTTTCCGGGAGCTCTGGAAACACCATATATTTT.

The chain joins TRBV4-3 to TRBJ2-2; TRBD1 is a possible D gene (5 bases). V gave up 0 bases and J gave up 9 bases, with 11 bases separating them. The germline V gene has CDR1 LGHNA and CDR2 YSLEER. The CDR3 is 14 residues long. This chain's CDR3 is CASSQEMQGRELFF. DNA for the CDR3: TGCGCCAGCAGCCAAGAGATGCAGGGCCGGGAGCTGTTTTTT.

The genes are TRBV10-3 and TRBJ1-1, with D possibly TRBD1 on 5 matching bases. Trimming removed 10 bases from V and 2 bases from J, with 11 bases in between. The germline CDR1 and CDR2 sequences are ENHRY and SYGVKD. CDR3 length equals 12 residues. The DNA for the CDR3 is TGTGCCACCGGGGGAATCAACACTGAAGCTTTCTTT. Amino acid sequence: CATGGINTEAFF.

This chain uses TRBV10-3 with TRBJ1-2; 7 bases agree with TRBD1. This CDR3 contains 13 residues. Germline V gene lookup returns CDR1 ENHRY and CDR2 SYGVKD. Trimming removed 4 bases from V and 6 bases from J; junction bases left unmatched: 5. The CDR3 coding sequence is TGTGCCATCAGTGTCACAGGGGAGGATGGCTACACCTTC. This codes for CAISVTGEDGYTF.

This clone has only a few counts. This rearrangement joins TRBV4-2 to TRBJ2-1; 7 bases line up with TRBD2. Germline-derived CDR1 and CDR2 are LGHNA and YNFKEQ. The CDR3 sequence is 16 residues long. The junction had 12 bases not matched to a gene; V was cut back by 2 bases and J by 8 bases. This CDR3 reads CASSQMSGGRIHEQFF. For the CDR3, the DNA is TGTGCCAGCAGCCAAATGTCGGGAGGCCGGATCCATGAGCAGTTCTTC.

V is TRBV28 and J is TRBJ1-5, with D uncertain. Trimming cost V 6 bases and J 3 bases, with 15 bases left between them. CDR3 length: 15 residues. Germline CDR1 reads MDHEN; CDR2 reads SYDVKM. In DNA, the CDR3 is TGTGCCAGCAGGAGGGTGATCACCACCAATCAGCCCCAGCATTTT. This gives the protein CASRRVITTNQPQHF.

The chain has TRBV5-1 and TRBJ2-1; D is undetermined. Looked up from germline, CDR1 is SGHRS and CDR2 is YFSETQ. V lost 0 bases to trimming and J lost 0 bases, with 7 bases between them. The CDR3 runs 15 residues. The CDR3 DNA sequence: TGCGCCAGCAGCTTGGCACAGTCCTCCTACAATGAGCAGTTCTTC. As protein: CASSLAQSSYNEQFF.

J is TRBJ1-6 and V is TRBV19; 8 positions match TRBD1. Germline V CDR1 and CDR2: LNHDA, SQIVND (reference sequence). V was clipped by 10 bases and J by 8 bases; unmatched bases: 7. This CDR3 comprises 13 residues. The CDR3 protein is CAISDRVDSPLHF. CDR3 sequence (DNA): TGTGCCATCTCGGACAGGGTGGATTCACCCCTCCACTTT.

V is TRBV15 and J is TRBJ2-3, with D possibly matching TRBD2 (5 bases). The CDR3 has 13 residues. CDR1 and CDR2 (germline): LNHNV, YYDKDF (reference sequence). The V and J ends lost 0 bases and 6 bases respectively, with 7 bases between them. CDR3 in amino acids: CATSRDRGDTQYF. CDR3 nucleotides: TGTGCCACCAGCAGAGATAGAGGGGATACGCAGTATTTT. Supplemented by reference TRBV15 and TRBJ2-3, the full variable domain reads DAMVIQNPRYQVTQFGKPVTLSCSQTLNHNVMYWYQQKSSQAPKLLFHYYDKDFNNEADTPDNFQSRRPNTSFCFLDIRSPGLGDTAMYLCATSRDRGDTQYFGPGTRLTVL.

Of note for this clone: An end of the junction differs from the germline gene, which may be a read error. This chain joins TRBV7-9 and TRBJ1-2; 9 bases align to TRBD1. The CDR3 loop spans 15 amino acids. Germline loops: CDR1 SEHNR, CDR2 FQNEAQ (reference sequence). CDR3: CASSQTGGTGYGYTF. DNA for the CDR3: TGCGCCAGCAGCCAAACAGGGGGCACGGGCTATGGCTACACCTTC.

The genes are TRBV28 and TRBJ2-1, with 12 bases matching TRBD1. This CDR3 spans 15 amino acids. Germline CDR1 MDHEN, CDR2 SYDVKM. V lost 5 bases and J lost 2; bases outside the gene matches: 1. The CDR3, as DNA: TGTGCCAGCAGTGGGACAGGGGGCCCCTACAATGAGCAGTTCTTC. As protein: CASSGTGGPYNEQFF.

This clone occurred a few times. The rearrangement joins TRBV28 to TRBJ1-1, with 9 bases fitting TRBD1. Germline V gene data show CDR1 as MDHEN and CDR2 as SYDVKM. V lost 3 bases, J lost 0 bases, and 2 bases stayed unmatched. CDR3 length: 15 amino acids. As DNA, the CDR3 is TGTGCCAGCAGTTTTGGGACAGGGTTGAACACTGAAGCTTTCTTT. It yields the protein CASSFGTGLNTEAFF.

The chain has TRBV5-1 and TRBJ2-1; D is uncertain. Trimming pared 1 base from V and 8 bases from J, leaving 4 bases between. CDR3 length: 11 residues. CDR1 and CDR2 (germline): SGHRS, YFSETQ. The CDR3 protein is CASSLQDEQFF. The DNA of the CDR3 is TGCGCCAGCAGCTTGCAGGATGAGCAGTTCTTC.

This chain uses TRBV6-1 with TRBJ1-1; tentatively, D is TRBD1 (5 bases). This CDR3 region has 13 residues. The germline V gene encodes CDR1 MNHNS and CDR2 SASEGT. V was pared by 4 bases and J by 6 bases, with 12 bases between. CDR3 sequence (DNA): TGTGCCAGCAGTGTAGTCAGGGTAGCTGAAGCTTTCTTT. This gives the protein CASSVVRVAEAFF.

The chain has TRBV28 and TRBJ1-1, with TRBD1 matching over 8 bases. The CDR3 has 16 amino acids. The V gene end was trimmed by 6 bases and the J gene end by 1 base; junction bases not matched to a gene: 10. The germline CDR1 and CDR2 sequences are MDHEN and SYDVKM. The CDR3 region is CASRTGEASGNTEAFF. For the CDR3, the DNA is TGTGCCAGCAGGACAGGGGAGGCGAGTGGGAACACTGAAGCTTTCTTT. Full variable domain (outside the CDR3, taken from reference TRBV28 and TRBJ1-1): DVKVTQSSRYLVKRTGEKVFLECVQDMDHENMFWYRQDPGLGLRLIYFSYDVKMKEKGDIPEGYSVSREKKERFSLILESASTNQTSMYLCASRTGEASGNTEAFFGQGTRLTVV.

In nucleotides, the CDR3 is TGTGCCAGCAGCTCACGGGTTGCCAGGGAAGCGCAGTATTTT. It encodes CASSSRVAREAQYF. V and J are TRBV11-3 and TRBJ2-3; possibly TRBD1 for D (5 bases). The CDR3 has 14 amino acids. Trimming stripped 4 bases from V and 10 bases from J, with 18 bases between. CDR1 SGHNT and CDR2 YENEEA come from the germline V gene.

The chain joins TRBV6-6 to TRBJ1-6; D is perhaps TRBD1 (5 bases). The length of the CDR3 is 12 residues. The germline V gene has CDR1 MNHNY and CDR2 SVGAGI (reference sequence). The CDR3 DNA sequence: TGTGCTACGGAGGGGCCGGGTTCACCCCTCCACTTT. It codes for CATEGPGSPLHF.

The rearrangement links TRBV6-6 to TRBJ1-1; 9 bases line up with TRBD1. V was pared by 2 bases and J by 10 bases, with 2 bases of the junction left unmatched. CDR1 is MNHNY and CDR2 is SVGAGI in the germline V gene (reference sequence). This CDR3 is 12 amino acids long. The chain's CDR3 is CASSYDRGIAFF. The CDR3 bases are TGTGCCAGCAGTTACGACAGGGGGATAGCTTTCTTT.

The chain links TRBV5-8 to TRBJ1-2; D gene uncertain. The V and J ends lost 0 bases and 0 bases respectively, with 6 bases between them. Germline CDR1 reads SGHTS; CDR2 reads YDEGEE. This CDR3 has 14 residues. As DNA, the CDR3 is TGTGCCAGCAGCTTGGGGCGGACTAACTATGGCTACACCTTC. As protein: CASSLGRTNYGYTF.

This chain connects TRBV15 to TRBJ1-1; D might be TRBD1 (6 bases). V dropped 8 bases and J dropped 0 bases, with 10 bases sitting between them. Germline V gene sequence: CDR1 LNHNV, CDR2 YYDKDF (reference sequence). There are 13 residues in the CDR3. The CDR3 here is CATRQGMNTEAFF. The CDR3 nucleotides read TGTGCCACCCGGCAGGGGATGAACACTGAAGCTTTCTTT.

This clone was seen only a few times. The V call is TRBV29-1, the J call TRBJ2-1; 10 bases fit TRBD2. The CDR3 is made up of 19 amino acids. The junction had 20 bases not matched to a gene; V was cut back by 0 bases and J by 9 bases. In germline, CDR1 is SQVTM, CDR2 ANQGSEA. The CDR3 bases are TGCAGCGTTGAAGAAATTGGCCTAGCGGGAGTCGAGGTGGGCGGTGAGCAGTTCTTC. Amino acid sequence: CSVEEIGLAGVEVGGEQFF.